A selection of T cell receptor beta chains follows, all from one sample in a study of OX40 agonist ivuxolimab in advanced cancers. Sequencing used immunoSEQ multiplex PCR; TCRdb keeps in-frame clones, though not all of them. This sample carries about 81,000 clones, about 81% of them seen once, and the ten largest clones take over 5%. The sequencing here drew on CD4+ or CD8+ T cells sorted from blood, taken in a trial of the OX40 agonist ivuxolimab. The source is an adult with an advanced solid tumor such as melanoma, head and neck, liver or kidney cancer. Each CDR3 is given with its conserved first and last residue. Fields, in order: V gene, D gene, clone size, J gene, CDR3 protein, CDR3 DNA. A D gene is named only where the DNA matches it firmly. Not all rows give a size; the values are once, few, many and, for expanded clones, a class.

v_gene: TRBV7-9; d_gene: .; abundance: once; j_gene: TRBJ1-1; CDR3aa: CASSLAGGGEAFF; CDR3nt: TGTGCCAGCAGCTTAGCTGGGGGCGGTGAAGCTTTCTTT
v_gene: TRBV4-1; d_gene: .; abundance: few; j_gene: TRBJ1-1; CDR3aa: CASSQARGTEAFF; CDR3nt: TGCGCCAGCAGCCAAGCTAGGGGAACTGAAGCTTTCTTT
v_gene: TRBV7-2; d_gene: TRBD2; abundance: .; j_gene: TRBJ2-3; CDR3aa: CASSSSGGFTDTQYF; CDR3nt: TGTGCCAGCAGCTCCAGCGGGGGGTTCACAGATACGCAGTATTTT
v_gene: TRBV7-9; d_gene: .; abundance: few; j_gene: TRBJ1-1; CDR3aa: CASSGGDHTEAFF; CDR3nt: TGTGCCAGCAGCGGTGGGGACCACACTGAAGCTTTCTTT
v_gene: TRBV9; d_gene: .; abundance: .; j_gene: TRBJ1-2; CDR3aa: CASYGGYGYTF; CDR3nt: TGTGCCAGCTACGGGGGATATGGCTACACCTTC
v_gene: TRBV2; d_gene: TRBD1; abundance: .; j_gene: TRBJ1-5; CDR3aa: CASRNPDRGKINQPQHF; CDR3nt: TGTGCCAGCCGCAACCCGGACAGGGGGAAGATAAATCAGCCCCAGCATTTT
v_gene: TRBV27; d_gene: TRBD2; abundance: once; j_gene: TRBJ2-7; CDR3aa: CASSFKRGTYEQYF; CDR3nt: TGTGCCAGCAGTTTCAAGCGGGGTACCTACGAGCAGTACTTC
v_gene: TRBV7-6; d_gene: TRBD1; abundance: .; j_gene: TRBJ1-1; CDR3aa: CASSKGAGGNTEAFF; CDR3nt: TGTGCCAGCTCCAAAGGGGCAGGGGGGAACACTGAAGCTTTCTTT
v_gene: TRBV28; d_gene: TRBD1; abundance: .; j_gene: TRBJ1-5; CDR3aa: CASGTGLRPQHF; CDR3nt: TGTGCCAGTGGGACAGGTCTCCGGCCCCAGCATTTT
v_gene: TRBV29-1; d_gene: .; abundance: once; j_gene: TRBJ2-3; CDR3aa: CSVDSQGQMAQYF; CDR3nt: TGCAGCGTTGATAGTCAGGGTCAAATGGCGCAGTATTTT
v_gene: TRBV5-6; d_gene: .; abundance: .; j_gene: TRBJ2-2; CDR3aa: CASSLYGANAGELFF; CDR3nt: TGTGCCAGCAGCTTGTATGGGGCTAACGCCGGGGAGCTGTTTTTT
v_gene: TRBV28; d_gene: .; abundance: .; j_gene: TRBJ1-6; CDR3aa: CASSSATYIDSPLHF; CDR3nt: TGTGCCAGCAGTTCCGCAACCTACATCGATTCACCCCTCCACTTT
v_gene: TRBV27; d_gene: .; abundance: .; j_gene: TRBJ2-3; CDR3aa: CASSIGGQRTDTQYF; CDR3nt: TGTGCCAGCAGTATTGGGGGCCAAAGGACAGATACGCAGTATTTT
v_gene: TRBV9; d_gene: .; abundance: .; j_gene: TRBJ2-5; CDR3aa: CASSAPPAGVQETQYF; CDR3nt: TGTGCCAGCAGCGCACCTCCCGCCGGGGTACAAGAGACCCAGTACTTC
v_gene: TRBV25-1; d_gene: .; abundance: few; j_gene: TRBJ1-1; CDR3aa: CASSEYMATNTEAFF; CDR3nt: TGTGCCAGCAGTGAATATATGGCCACGAACACTGAAGCTTTCTTT
v_gene: TRBV18; d_gene: TRBD1; abundance: .; j_gene: TRBJ2-5; CDR3aa: CASSPQRRDRGETQYF; CDR3nt: TGTGCCAGCTCACCACAACGCCGGGACAGGGGGGAGACCCAGTACTTC
v_gene: TRBV7-9; d_gene: .; abundance: .; j_gene: TRBJ2-3; CDR3aa: CASSSELTDTQYF; CDR3nt: TGTGCCAGCAGCTCAGAGCTCACAGATACGCAGTATTTT
v_gene: TRBV27; d_gene: .; abundance: .; j_gene: TRBJ2-3; CDR3aa: CASRDPFTDTQYF; CDR3nt: TGTGCCAGTCGGGATCCTTTCACAGATACGCAGTATTTT
v_gene: TRBV11-1; d_gene: TRBD2; abundance: .; j_gene: TRBJ2-3; CDR3aa: CASSLVLTSGRATDTQYF; CDR3nt: TGTGCCAGCAGCTTAGTCTTAACTAGCGGGAGAGCCACAGATACGCAGTATTTT
v_gene: TRBV25-1; d_gene: .; abundance: .; j_gene: TRBJ2-2; CDR3aa: CASSQLGEGGTGELFF; CDR3nt: TGTGCCAGCTCGCAGCTCGGCGAAGGAGGGACCGGGGAGCTGTTTTTT
v_gene: TRBV7-2; d_gene: .; abundance: .; j_gene: TRBJ2-2; CDR3aa: CASSLVSGYNTGELFF; CDR3nt: TGTGCCAGCAGCTTAGTTTCCGGCTATAACACCGGGGAGCTGTTTTTT
v_gene: TRBV7-9; d_gene: TRBD2; abundance: once; j_gene: TRBJ2-1; CDR3aa: CASSLDGRLAGGWYNEQFF; CDR3nt: TGTGCCAGCAGCTTAGATGGGAGACTAGCGGGAGGTTGGTACAATGAGCAGTTCTTC
v_gene: TRBV4-1; d_gene: .; abundance: .; j_gene: TRBJ1-3; CDR3aa: CASSQESLASGNTIYF; CDR3nt: TGCGCCAGCAGCCAAGAATCACTGGCCTCTGGAAACACCATATATTTT
v_gene: TRBV7-9; d_gene: .; abundance: .; j_gene: TRBJ2-7; CDR3aa: CASSVSPLGEQYF; CDR3nt: TGTGCCAGCAGCGTCTCACCCCTGGGCGAGCAGTACTTC
v_gene: TRBV7-2; d_gene: TRBD1; abundance: .; j_gene: TRBJ2-7; CDR3aa: CASSSSTSTGSEQYF; CDR3nt: TGTGCCAGCAGCTCCTCCACTTCGACAGGGAGTGAGCAGTACTTC
v_gene: TRBV7-9; d_gene: .; abundance: .; j_gene: TRBJ2-3; CDR3aa: CASGGPESTDTQYF; CDR3nt: TGTGCCAGCGGGGGGCCAGAGAGCACAGATACGCAGTATTTT
v_gene: TRBV4-3; d_gene: .; abundance: .; j_gene: TRBJ1-4; CDR3aa: CASSQDSGVRKLFF; CDR3nt: TGCGCCAGCAGCCAAGATTCGGGTGTGAGAAAACTGTTTTTT
v_gene: TRBV19; d_gene: .; abundance: .; j_gene: TRBJ2-5; CDR3aa: CASSTHSTRYQETQYF; CDR3nt: TGTGCCAGTAGTACGCACAGCACAAGGTACCAAGAGACCCAGTACTTC
v_gene: TRBV7-3; d_gene: .; abundance: .; j_gene: TRBJ2-6; CDR3aa: CASSSGGANVLTF; CDR3nt: TGTGCCAGCAGCTCAGGAGGGGCCAACGTCCTGACTTTC
v_gene: TRBV5-4; d_gene: .; abundance: .; j_gene: TRBJ1-1; CDR3aa: CASSLAPGDMNTEAFF; CDR3nt: TGTGCCAGCAGCTTGGCTCCAGGGGACATGAACACTGAAGCTTTCTTT
v_gene: TRBV15; d_gene: TRBD1; abundance: .; j_gene: TRBJ1-1; CDR3aa: CATSFRTGGRNTEAFF; CDR3nt: TGTGCCACCAGCTTTCGGACAGGGGGCAGGAACACTGAAGCTTTCTTT
v_gene: TRBV27; d_gene: TRBD2; abundance: .; j_gene: TRBJ2-7; CDR3aa: CASSLSLAGGYEQYF; CDR3nt: TGTGCCAGCAGTTTATCCCTAGCGGGAGGCTACGAGCAGTACTTC
v_gene: TRBV5-1; d_gene: .; abundance: few; j_gene: TRBJ2-2; CDR3aa: CASSLGSSGELFF; CDR3nt: TGCGCCAGCAGCTTGGGGAGCTCCGGGGAGCTGTTTTTT
v_gene: TRBV6-5; d_gene: TRBD1; abundance: .; j_gene: TRBJ1-1; CDR3aa: CASSQGQDGNTEAFF; CDR3nt: TGTGCCAGCAGTCAGGGACAGGACGGGAACACTGAAGCTTTCTTT
v_gene: TRBV7-2; d_gene: .; abundance: .; j_gene: TRBJ2-5; CDR3aa: CASSLGGQGETQYF; CDR3nt: TGTGCCAGCAGCTTAGGGGGGCAGGGGGAGACCCAGTACTTC
v_gene: TRBV6-1; d_gene: .; abundance: .; j_gene: TRBJ2-1; CDR3aa: CASSEGKRLSYNEQFF; CDR3nt: TGTGCCAGCAGTGAAGGAAAACGACTCTCCTACAATGAGCAGTTCTTC
v_gene: TRBV7-9; d_gene: TRBD2; abundance: once; j_gene: TRBJ2-3; CDR3aa: CASRNIAGGRTDTQYF; CDR3nt: TGTGCCAGCAGGAATATAGCGGGAGGTCGGACAGATACGCAGTATTTT
v_gene: TRBV30; d_gene: TRBD2; abundance: .; j_gene: TRBJ2-7; CDR3aa: CAWSASIAGVEQYF; CDR3nt: TGTGCCTGGAGTGCTTCCATAGCGGGAGTTGAGCAGTACTTC
v_gene: TRBV7-2; d_gene: .; abundance: .; j_gene: TRBJ1-2; CDR3aa: CASSLRWDRVTTNYGYTF; CDR3nt: TGTGCCAGCAGCTTACGTTGGGACCGAGTAACTACTAACTATGGCTACACCTTC
v_gene: TRBV15; d_gene: .; abundance: .; j_gene: TRBJ2-7; CDR3aa: CATSSRDGAYEQYF; CDR3nt: TGTGCCACCAGCAGCCGGGACGGGGCCTACGAGCAGTACTTC
v_gene: TRBV6-4; d_gene: TRBD1; abundance: few; j_gene: TRBJ2-7; CDR3aa: CASSEGTEGEQYF; CDR3nt: TGTGCCAGCAGTGAGGGGACAGAGGGGGAGCAGTACTTC
v_gene: TRBV13; d_gene: .; abundance: .; j_gene: TRBJ2-3; CDR3aa: CASSITGYLGASTDTQYF; CDR3nt: TGTGCCAGCAGCATCACAGGGTATCTTGGCGCTAGCACAGATACGCAGTATTTT
v_gene: TRBV9; d_gene: .; abundance: .; j_gene: TRBJ2-7; CDR3aa: CASSANRDKYSYEQYF; CDR3nt: TGTGCCAGCAGCGCTAACCGGGACAAATACTCCTACGAGCAGTACTTC
v_gene: TRBV27; d_gene: .; abundance: .; j_gene: TRBJ1-5; CDR3aa: CASSPRPRFSPQHF; CDR3nt: TGTGCCAGCAGTCCCCGGCCCCGTTTCAGCCCCCAGCATTTT
v_gene: TRBV19; d_gene: .; abundance: .; j_gene: TRBJ2-3; CDR3aa: CASSIPLARSTDTQYF; CDR3nt: TGTGCCAGTAGTATACCACTAGCCCGTAGCACAGATACGCAGTATTTT
v_gene: TRBV2; d_gene: TRBD1; abundance: .; j_gene: TRBJ1-2; CDR3aa: CASSLGQGSLEGYTF; CDR3nt: TGTGCCAGCTCCCTAGGACAGGGAAGTTTGGAGGGCTACACCTTC
v_gene: TRBV19; d_gene: TRBD2; abundance: .; j_gene: TRBJ2-1; CDR3aa: CASRPGLAGGSSYNEQFF; CDR3nt: TGTGCCAGTAGGCCGGGACTAGCGGGGGGGAGCTCCTACAATGAGCAGTTCTTC
v_gene: TRBV4-1; d_gene: TRBD2; abundance: .; j_gene: TRBJ2-3; CDR3aa: CASSLGRAGGSTDTQYF; CDR3nt: TGCGCCAGCAGCCTCGGCCGGGCGGGGGGGAGCACAGATACGCAGTATTTT
v_gene: TRBV7-2; d_gene: TRBD1; abundance: .; j_gene: TRBJ1-2; CDR3aa: CASSLSGPGQGFYGYTF; CDR3nt: TGTGCCAGCAGCTTATCGGGACCGGGACAGGGGTTCTATGGCTACACCTTC
v_gene: TRBV7-9; d_gene: .; abundance: once; j_gene: TRBJ2-7; CDR3aa: CASSLQAYEQYF; CDR3nt: TGTGCCAGCAGCTTACAGGCCTACGAGCAGTACTTC